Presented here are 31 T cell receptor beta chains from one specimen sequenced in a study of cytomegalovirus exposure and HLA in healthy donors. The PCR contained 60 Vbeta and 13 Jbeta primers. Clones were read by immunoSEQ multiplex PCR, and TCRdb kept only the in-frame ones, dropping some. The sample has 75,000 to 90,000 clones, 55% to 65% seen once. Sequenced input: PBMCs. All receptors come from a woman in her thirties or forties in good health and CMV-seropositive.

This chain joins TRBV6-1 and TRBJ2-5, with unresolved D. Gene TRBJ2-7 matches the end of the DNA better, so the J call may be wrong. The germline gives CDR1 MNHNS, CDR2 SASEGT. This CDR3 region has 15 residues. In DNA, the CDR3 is TGTGCCAGCAGTGCTGCGGCCGCCGGCTCCTACGAGCAGTACTTC. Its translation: CASSAAAAGSYEQYF.

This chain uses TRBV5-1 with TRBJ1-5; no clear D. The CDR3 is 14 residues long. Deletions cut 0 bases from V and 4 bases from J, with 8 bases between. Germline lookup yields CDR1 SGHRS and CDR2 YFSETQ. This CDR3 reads CASSLDGNNQPQHF. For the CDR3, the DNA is TGCGCCAGCAGCTTGGACGGGAATAATCAGCCCCAGCATTTT. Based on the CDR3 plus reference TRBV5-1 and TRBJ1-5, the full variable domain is KAGVTQTPRYLIKTRGQQVTLSCSPISGHRSVSWYQQTPGQGLQFLFEYFSETQRNKGNFPGRFSGRQFSNSRSEMNVSTLELGDSALYLCASSLDGNNQPQHFGDGTRLSIL.

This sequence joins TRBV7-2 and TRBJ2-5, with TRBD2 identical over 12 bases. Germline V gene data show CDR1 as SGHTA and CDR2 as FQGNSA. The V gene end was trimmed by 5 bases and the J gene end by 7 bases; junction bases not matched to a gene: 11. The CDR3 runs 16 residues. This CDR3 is CASSGRGLAGSGTQYF. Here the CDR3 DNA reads TGTGCCAGCAGCGGGAGGGGACTAGCGGGTTCGGGGACCCAGTACTTC.

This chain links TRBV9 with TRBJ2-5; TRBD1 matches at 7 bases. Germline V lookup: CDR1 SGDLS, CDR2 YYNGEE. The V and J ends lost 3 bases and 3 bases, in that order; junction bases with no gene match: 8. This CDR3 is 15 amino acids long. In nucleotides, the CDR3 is TGTGCCAGCAGCGCCGGGACAGTAACTAAAGAGACCCAGTACTTC. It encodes CASSAGTVTKETQYF. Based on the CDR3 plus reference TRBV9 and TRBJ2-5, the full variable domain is DSGVTQTPKHLITATGQRVTLRCSPRSGDLSVYWYQQSLDQGLQFLIQYYNGEERAKGNILERFSAQQFPDLHSELNLSSLELGDSALYFCASSAGTVTKETQYFGPGTRLLVL.

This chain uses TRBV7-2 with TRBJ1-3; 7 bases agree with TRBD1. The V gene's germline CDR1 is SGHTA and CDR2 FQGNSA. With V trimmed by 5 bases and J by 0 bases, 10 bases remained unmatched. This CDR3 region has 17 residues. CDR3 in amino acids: CASSPRNRGNSGNTIYF. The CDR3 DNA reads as TGTGCCAGCAGCCCTCGAAACAGGGGAAACTCTGGAAACACCATATATTTT.

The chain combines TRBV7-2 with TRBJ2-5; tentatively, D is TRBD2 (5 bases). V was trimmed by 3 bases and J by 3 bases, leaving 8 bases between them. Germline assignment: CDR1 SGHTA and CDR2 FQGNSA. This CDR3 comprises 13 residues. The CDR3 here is CASSFSGKETQYF. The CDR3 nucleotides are TGTGCCAGCAGCTTTTCCGGGAAAGAGACCCAGTACTTC.

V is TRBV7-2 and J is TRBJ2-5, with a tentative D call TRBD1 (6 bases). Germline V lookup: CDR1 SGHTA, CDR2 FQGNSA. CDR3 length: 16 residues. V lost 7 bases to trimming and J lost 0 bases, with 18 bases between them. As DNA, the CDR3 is TGTGCCAGCAATTCGGACAGATTCAAATACCAAGAGACCCAGTACTTC. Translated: CASNSDRFKYQETQYF.

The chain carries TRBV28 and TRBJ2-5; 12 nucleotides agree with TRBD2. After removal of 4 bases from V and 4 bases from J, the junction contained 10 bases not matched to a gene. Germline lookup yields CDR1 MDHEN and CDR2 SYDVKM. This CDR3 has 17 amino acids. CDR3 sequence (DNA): TGTGCCAGCAGTTGGCTAGCGGGAGGGCCGAGGGGAGAGACCCAGTACTTC. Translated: CASSWLAGGPRGETQYF.

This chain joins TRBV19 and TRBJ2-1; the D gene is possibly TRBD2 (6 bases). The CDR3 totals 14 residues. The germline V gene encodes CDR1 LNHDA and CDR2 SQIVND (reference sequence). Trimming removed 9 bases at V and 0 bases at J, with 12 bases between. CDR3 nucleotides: TGTGCCAGGAAACGGGAGAGCTCCTACAATGAGCAGTTCTTC. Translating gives CARKRESSYNEQFF.

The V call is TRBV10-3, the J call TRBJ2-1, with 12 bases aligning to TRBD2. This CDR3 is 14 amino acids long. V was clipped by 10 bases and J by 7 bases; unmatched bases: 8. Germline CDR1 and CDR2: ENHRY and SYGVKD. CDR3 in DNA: TGTGCCACTCGACTAGCGGGGGAAGGTAATGAGCAGTTCTTC. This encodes CATRLAGEGNEQFF.

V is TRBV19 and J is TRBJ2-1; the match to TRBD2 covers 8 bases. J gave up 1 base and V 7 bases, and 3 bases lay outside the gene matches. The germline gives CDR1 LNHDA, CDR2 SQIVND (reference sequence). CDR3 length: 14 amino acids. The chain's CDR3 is CASTQRGSYNEQFF. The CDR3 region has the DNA TGTGCCAGTACCCAGCGGGGGTCCTACAATGAGCAGTTCTTC. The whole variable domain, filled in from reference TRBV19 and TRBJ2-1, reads DGGITQSPKYLFRKEGQNVTLSCEQNLNHDAMYWYRQDPGQGLRLIYYSQIVNDFQKGDIAEGYSVSREKKESFPLTVTSAQKNPTAFYLCASTQRGSYNEQFFGPGTRLTVL.

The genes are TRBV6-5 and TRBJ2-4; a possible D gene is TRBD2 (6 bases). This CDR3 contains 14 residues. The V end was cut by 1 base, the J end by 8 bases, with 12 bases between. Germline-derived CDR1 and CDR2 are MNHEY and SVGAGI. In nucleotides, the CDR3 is TGTGCCAGCAGTTACTTCGGGGGTCAGGACATTCAGTACTTC. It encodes CASSYFGGQDIQYF.

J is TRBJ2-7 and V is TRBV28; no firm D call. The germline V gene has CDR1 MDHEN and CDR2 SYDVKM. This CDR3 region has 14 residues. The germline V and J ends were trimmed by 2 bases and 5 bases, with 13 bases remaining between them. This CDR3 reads CASSLGGLSDEQYF. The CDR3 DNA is TGTGCCAGCAGTTTAGGTGGGTTGAGCGACGAGCAGTACTTC.

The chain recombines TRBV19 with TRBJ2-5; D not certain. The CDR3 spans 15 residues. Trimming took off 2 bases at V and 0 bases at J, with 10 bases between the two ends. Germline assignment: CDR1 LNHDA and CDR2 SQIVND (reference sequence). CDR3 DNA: TGTGCCAGTAGTATACGACTCGGGTACCAAGAGACCCAGTACTTC. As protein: CASSIRLGYQETQYF.

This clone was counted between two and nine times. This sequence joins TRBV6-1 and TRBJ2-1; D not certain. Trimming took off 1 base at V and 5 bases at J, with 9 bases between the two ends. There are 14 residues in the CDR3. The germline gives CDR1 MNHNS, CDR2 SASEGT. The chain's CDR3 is CASSEVYSNNEQFF. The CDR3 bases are TGTGCCAGCAGTGAAGTATACAGCAACAATGAGCAGTTCTTC.

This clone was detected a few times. CDR3 DNA sequence: TGTGCCAGTCATGGGCAGGAGACCCAGTACTTC. This gives the protein CASHGQETQYF. The chain carries TRBV2 and TRBJ2-5; D unclear. Trimming shortened V by 9 bases and J by 5 bases, and 10 bases separated the two germline ends. CDR1 is SNHLY, CDR2 FYNNEI, per germline. CDR3 size: 11 residues. The full variable domain, with the rest looked up from reference TRBV2 and TRBJ2-5, is EPEVTQTPSHQVTQMGQEVILRCVPISNHLYFYWYRQILGQKVEFLVSFYNNEISEKSEIFDDQFSVERPDGSNFTLKIRSTKLEDSAMYFCASHGQETQYFGPGTRLLVL.

CDR3: CASSLGGVGAYEQYF. DNA for the CDR3: TGTGCCAGCAGCTTAGGCGGGGTGGGGGCCTACGAGCAGTACTTC. The genes are TRBV7-2 and TRBJ2-7, with D maybe TRBD2 (6 bases). The CDR3 is made up of 15 amino acids. Trimming pared 1 base from V and 2 bases from J, leaving 12 bases between. Germline V gene sequence: CDR1 SGHTA, CDR2 FQGNSA.

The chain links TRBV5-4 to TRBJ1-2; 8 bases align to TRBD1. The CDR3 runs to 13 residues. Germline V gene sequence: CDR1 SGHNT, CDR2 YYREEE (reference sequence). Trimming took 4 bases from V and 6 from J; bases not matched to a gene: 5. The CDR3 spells CASSQDRDHGYTF. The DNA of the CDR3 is TGTGCCAGCAGCCAGGACAGGGATCATGGCTACACCTTC.

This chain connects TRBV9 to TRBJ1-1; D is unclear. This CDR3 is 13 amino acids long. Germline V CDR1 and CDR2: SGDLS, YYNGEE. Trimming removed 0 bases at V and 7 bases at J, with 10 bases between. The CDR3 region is CASSVARGSEAFF. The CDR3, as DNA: TGTGCCAGCAGCGTAGCTCGGGGAAGTGAAGCTTTCTTT.

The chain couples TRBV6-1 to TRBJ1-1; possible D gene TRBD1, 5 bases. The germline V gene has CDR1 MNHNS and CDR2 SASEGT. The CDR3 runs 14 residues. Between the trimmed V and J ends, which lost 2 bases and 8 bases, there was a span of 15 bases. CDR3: CASSESGGETEAFF. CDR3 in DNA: TGTGCCAGCAGTGAATCGGGGGGGGAGACCGAAGCTTTCTTT.

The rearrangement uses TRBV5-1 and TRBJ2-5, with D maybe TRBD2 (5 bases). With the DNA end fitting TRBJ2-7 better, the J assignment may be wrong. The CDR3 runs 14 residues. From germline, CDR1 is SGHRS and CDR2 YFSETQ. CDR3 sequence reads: CASSLRGSTYEQYF. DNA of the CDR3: TGCGCCAGCAGCTTGCGCGGGTCAACCTACGAGCAGTACTTC.

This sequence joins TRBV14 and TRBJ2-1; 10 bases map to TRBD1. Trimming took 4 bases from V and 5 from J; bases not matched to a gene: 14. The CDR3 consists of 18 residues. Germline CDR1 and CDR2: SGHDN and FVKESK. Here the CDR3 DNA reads TGTGCCAGCAGCCCCCCACTAGTTGGGACAGGGGCTAACAATGAGCAGTTCTTC. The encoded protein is CASSPPLVGTGANNEQFF.

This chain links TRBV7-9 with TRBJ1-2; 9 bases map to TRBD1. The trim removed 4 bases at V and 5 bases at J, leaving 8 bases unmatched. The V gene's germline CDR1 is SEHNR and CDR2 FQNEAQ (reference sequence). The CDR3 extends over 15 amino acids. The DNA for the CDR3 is TGTGCCAGCAGCTCACGGGACAGGGTAGAATATGGCTACACCTTC. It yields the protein CASSSRDRVEYGYTF.

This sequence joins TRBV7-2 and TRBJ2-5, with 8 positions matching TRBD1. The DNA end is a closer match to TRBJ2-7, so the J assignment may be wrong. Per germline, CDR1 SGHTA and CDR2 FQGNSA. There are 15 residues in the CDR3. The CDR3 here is CASSLSGQAVYEQYF. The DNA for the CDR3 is TGTGCCAGCAGCTTATCGGGACAGGCAGTATACGAGCAGTACTTC.

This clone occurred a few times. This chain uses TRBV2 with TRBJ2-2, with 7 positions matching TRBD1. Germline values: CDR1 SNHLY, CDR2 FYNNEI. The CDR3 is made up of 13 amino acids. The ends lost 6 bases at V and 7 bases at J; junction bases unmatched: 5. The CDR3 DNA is TGTGCCAGCAGCCCAGGGGGTGTCGGGGAGCTGTTTTTT. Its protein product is CASSPGGVGELFF.

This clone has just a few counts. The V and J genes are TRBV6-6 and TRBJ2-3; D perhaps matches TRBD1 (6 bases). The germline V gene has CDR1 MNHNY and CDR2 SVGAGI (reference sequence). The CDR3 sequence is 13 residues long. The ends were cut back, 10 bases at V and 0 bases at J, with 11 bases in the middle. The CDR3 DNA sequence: TGTGCCACTCGGACAGCTAGCACAGATACGCAGTATTTT. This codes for CATRTASTDTQYF.

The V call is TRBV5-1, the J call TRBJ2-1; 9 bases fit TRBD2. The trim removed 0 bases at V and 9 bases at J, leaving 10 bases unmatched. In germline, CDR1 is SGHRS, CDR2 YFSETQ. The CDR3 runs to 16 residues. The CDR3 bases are TGCGCCAGCAGCTTGGCTCCGGCGGGAGGGGGTGGTGAGCAGTTCTTC. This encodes CASSLAPAGGGGEQFF.

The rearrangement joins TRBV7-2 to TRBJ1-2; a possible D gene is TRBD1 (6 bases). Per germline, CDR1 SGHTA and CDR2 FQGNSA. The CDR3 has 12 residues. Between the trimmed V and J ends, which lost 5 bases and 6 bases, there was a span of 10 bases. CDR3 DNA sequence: TGTGCCAGCAGCGTGGGACAAGATGGCTACACCTTC. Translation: CASSVGQDGYTF.

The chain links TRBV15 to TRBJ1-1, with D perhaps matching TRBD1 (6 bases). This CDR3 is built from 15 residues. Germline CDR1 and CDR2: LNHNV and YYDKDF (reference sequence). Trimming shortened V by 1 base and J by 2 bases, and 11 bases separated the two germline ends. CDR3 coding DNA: TGTGCCACCAGCAGAGGTAGAGGGGGTAACACTGAAGCTTTCTTT. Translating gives CATSRGRGGNTEAFF.

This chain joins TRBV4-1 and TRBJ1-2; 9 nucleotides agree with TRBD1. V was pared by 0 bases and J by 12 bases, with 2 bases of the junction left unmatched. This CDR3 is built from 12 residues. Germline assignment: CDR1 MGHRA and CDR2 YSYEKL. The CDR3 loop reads CASSQDGQGNTF. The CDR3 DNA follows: TGCGCCAGCAGCCAAGATGGACAGGGGAACACCTTC.

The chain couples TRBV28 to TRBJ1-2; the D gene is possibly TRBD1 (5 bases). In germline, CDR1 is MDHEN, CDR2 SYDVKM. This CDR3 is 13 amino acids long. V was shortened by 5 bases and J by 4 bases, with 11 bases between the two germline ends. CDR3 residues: CASSGDSIYGYTF. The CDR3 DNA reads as TGTGCCAGCAGTGGAGACAGCATCTATGGCTACACCTTC.